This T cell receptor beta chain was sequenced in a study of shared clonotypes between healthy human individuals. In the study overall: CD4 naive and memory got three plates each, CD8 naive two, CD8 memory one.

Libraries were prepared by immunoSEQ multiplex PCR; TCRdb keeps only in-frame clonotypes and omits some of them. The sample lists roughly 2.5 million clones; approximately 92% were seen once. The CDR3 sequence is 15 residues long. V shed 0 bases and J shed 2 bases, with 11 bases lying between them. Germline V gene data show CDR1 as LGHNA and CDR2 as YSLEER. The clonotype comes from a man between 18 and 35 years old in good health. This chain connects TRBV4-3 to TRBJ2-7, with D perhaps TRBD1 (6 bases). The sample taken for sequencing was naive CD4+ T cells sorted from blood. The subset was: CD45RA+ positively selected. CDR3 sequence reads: CASSQEDRTTYEQYF. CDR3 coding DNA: TGCGCCAGCAGCCAAGAAGACAGGACCACCTACGAGCAGTACTTC.